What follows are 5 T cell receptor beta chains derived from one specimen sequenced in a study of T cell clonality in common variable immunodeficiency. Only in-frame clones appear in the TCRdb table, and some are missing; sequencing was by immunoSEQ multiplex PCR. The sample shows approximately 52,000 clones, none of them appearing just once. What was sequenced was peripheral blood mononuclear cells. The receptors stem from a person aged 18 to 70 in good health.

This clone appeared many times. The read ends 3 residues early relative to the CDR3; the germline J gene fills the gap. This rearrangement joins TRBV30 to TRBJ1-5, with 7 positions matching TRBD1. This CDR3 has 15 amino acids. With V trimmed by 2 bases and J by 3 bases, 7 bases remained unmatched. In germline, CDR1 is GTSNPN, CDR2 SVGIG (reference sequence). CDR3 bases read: TGTGCCTGGAGTTCCCAGGGGGTGTACAATCAGCCC. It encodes CAWSSQGVYNQP. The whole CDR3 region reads CAWSSQGVYNQPQHF.

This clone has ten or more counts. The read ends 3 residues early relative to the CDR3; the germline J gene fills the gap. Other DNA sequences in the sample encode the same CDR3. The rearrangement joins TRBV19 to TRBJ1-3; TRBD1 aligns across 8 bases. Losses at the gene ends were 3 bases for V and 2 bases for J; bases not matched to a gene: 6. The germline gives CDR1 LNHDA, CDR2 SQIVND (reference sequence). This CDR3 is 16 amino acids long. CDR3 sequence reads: CASSIGQGNPGNTIYF. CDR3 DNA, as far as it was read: TGTGCCAGTAGTATCGGACAGGGAAATCCTGGAAACACC.

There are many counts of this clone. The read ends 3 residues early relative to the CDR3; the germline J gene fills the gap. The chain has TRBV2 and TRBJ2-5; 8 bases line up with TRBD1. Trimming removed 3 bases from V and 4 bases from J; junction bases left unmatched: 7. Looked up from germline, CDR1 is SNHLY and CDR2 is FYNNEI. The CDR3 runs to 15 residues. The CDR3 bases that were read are TGTGCCAGCAGTGATTTGGGGACAGGCGTAGAGACC. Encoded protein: CASSDLGTGVET. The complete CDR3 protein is CASSDLGTGVETQYF.

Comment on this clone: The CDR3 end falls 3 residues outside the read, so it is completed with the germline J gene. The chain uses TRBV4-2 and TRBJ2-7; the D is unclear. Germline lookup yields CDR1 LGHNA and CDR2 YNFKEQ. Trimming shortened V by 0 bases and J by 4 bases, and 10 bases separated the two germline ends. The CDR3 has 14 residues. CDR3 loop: CASSQDSSVYEQYF. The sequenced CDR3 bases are TGTGCCAGCAGCCAAGATAGTTCCGTTTACGAG.

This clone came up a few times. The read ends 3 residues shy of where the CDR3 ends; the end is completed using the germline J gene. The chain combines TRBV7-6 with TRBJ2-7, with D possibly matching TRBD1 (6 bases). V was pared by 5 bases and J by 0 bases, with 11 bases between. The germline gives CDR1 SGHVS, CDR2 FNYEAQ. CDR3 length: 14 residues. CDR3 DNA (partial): TGTGCCAGCAGCCTGGGGGCGCACTCCTACGAG. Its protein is CASSLGAHSYE. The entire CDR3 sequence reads CASSLGAHSYEQYF. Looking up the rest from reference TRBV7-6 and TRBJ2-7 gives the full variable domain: GAGVSQSPRYKVTKRGQDVALRCDPISGHVSLYWYRQALGQGPEFLTYFNYEAQQDKSGLPNDRFSAERPEGSISTLTIQRTEQRDSAMYRCASSLGAHSYEQYFGPGTRLTVT.